A selection of T cell receptor beta chains follows, all from one sample in a study of CD8 T cells in Susac syndrome. TCRdb recomputed calls from the immunoSEQ multiplex PCR reads with MiXCR, one row per CDR3 protein. Here the sample spans about 140,000 distinct CDR3 sequences, around 94% being singletons. Material: CD8+ T cells from PBMCs. The receptor source for this set is a human donor in good health. CDR3s include the opening cysteine and the closing phenylalanine or tryptophan. The order of the fields is V gene, clone size, D gene, J gene, CDR3 DNA, CDR3 protein. The D gene is left open where the match is weak. Size is omitted from some rows. Given values are once, few, many or a class for expanded clones.

TRBV4-1,NA,NA,TRBJ2-3,TGCGCCAGCAGCCAAGATCAGGGGCATGCAGATACGCAGTATTTT,CASSQDQGHADTQYF
TRBV4-3,NA,NA,TRBJ2-1,TGCGCCAGCAGCCGGAATCTAGCGTACAATGAGCAGTTCTTC,CASSRNLAYNEQFF
TRBV5-6,NA,NA,TRBJ1-2,TGTGCCAGCAGCTTGGGCCTGGGGGGCTACACCTTC,CASSLGLGGYTF
TRBV4-2,NA,NA,TRBJ2-3,TGTGCCAGCAGCCAAGGATTGGCGGCCACAGATACGCAGTATTTT,CASSQGLAATDTQYF
TRBV2,NA,TRBD1,TRBJ2-7,TGTGCCAGCTTTGGGACAGGGGACGAGCAGTACTTC,CASFGTGDEQYF
TRBV30,NA,NA,TRBJ1-2,TGTGCCTGGAGTCTGGGGGGATATGGCTACACCTTC,CAWSLGGYGYTF
TRBV7-6,once,NA,TRBJ2-2,TGTGCCAGCAGCCCAGGACCTCTCACCGGGGAGCTGTTTTTT,CASSPGPLTGELFF
TRBV4-1,NA,NA,TRBJ2-3,TGCGCCAGCAGCCAAACGACAACAGATACGCAGTATTTT,CASSQTTTDTQYF
TRBV7-9,NA,NA,TRBJ2-1,TGTGCCAGCAGCTCTCCCGGCTCCTACAATGAGCAGTTCTTC,CASSSPGSYNEQFF
TRBV13,NA,NA,TRBJ2-2,TGTGCCAGCAGCCCGGGCCACACCGGGGAGCTGTTTTTT,CASSPGHTGELFF
TRBV9,NA,NA,TRBJ2-1,TGTGCCAGCAGCAGCCAACAGGACCGTCTAAGCTCCTACAATGAGCAGTTCTTC,CASSSQQDRLSSYNEQFF
TRBV27,NA,NA,TRBJ2-4,TGTGCCAGCAGTTCGATAGGGAACATTCAGTACTTC,CASSSIGNIQYF
TRBV5-6,few,NA,TRBJ2-1,TGTGCCAGCAGCTTGGGCCCTCGGCAAGAGCAGTTCTTC,CASSLGPRQEQFF
TRBV12-3/TRBV12-4,NA,TRBD1,TRBJ1-5,TGTGCCAGCAGCGGGGGGACAGTTAGCAATCAGCCCCAGCATTTT,CASSGGTVSNQPQHF
TRBV7-9,NA,NA,TRBJ2-1,TGTGCCAGCAGACTAGAGATTAGGGGCTTCTTCTACAATGAGCAGTTCTTC,CASRLEIRGFFYNEQFF